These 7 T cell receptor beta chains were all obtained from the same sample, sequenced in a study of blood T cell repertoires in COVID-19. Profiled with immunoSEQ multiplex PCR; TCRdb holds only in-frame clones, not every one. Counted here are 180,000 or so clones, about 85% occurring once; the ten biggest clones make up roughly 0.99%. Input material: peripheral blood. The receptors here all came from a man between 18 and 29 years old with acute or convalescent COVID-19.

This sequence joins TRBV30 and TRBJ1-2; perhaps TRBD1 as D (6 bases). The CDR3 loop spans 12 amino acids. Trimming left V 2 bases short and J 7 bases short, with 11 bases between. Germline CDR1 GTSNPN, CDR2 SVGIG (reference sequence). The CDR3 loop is CAWSWGLGGYTF. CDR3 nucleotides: TGTGCCTGGAGTTGGGGGCTTGGTGGCTACACCTTC. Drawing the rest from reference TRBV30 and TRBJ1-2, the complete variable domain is SQTIHQWPATLVQPVGSPLSLECTVEGTSNPNLYWYRQAAGRGLQLLFYSVGIGQISSEVPQNLSASRPQDRQFILSSKKLLLSDSGFYLCAWSWGLGGYTFGSGTRLTVV.

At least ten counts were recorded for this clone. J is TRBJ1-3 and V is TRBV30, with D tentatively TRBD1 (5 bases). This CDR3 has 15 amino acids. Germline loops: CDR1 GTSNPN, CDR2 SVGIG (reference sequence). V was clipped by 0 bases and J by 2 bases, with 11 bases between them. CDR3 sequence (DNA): TGTGCCTGGAGTGTAGGACATAGCACTGGAAACACCATATATTTT. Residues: CAWSVGHSTGNTIYF.

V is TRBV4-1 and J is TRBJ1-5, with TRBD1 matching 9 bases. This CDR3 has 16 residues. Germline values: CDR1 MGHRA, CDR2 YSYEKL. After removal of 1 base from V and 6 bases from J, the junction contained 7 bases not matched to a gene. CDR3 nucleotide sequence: TGCGCCAGCAGCCAAGCCGGGACAGGGTTAACTCAGCCCCAGCATTTT. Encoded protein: CASSQAGTGLTQPQHF.

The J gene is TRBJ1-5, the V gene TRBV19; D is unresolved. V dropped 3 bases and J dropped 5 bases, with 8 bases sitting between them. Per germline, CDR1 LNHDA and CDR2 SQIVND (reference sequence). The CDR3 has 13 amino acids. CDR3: CASSILFDQPQHF. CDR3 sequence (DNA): TGTGCCAGTAGTATTCTATTCGATCAGCCCCAGCATTTT.

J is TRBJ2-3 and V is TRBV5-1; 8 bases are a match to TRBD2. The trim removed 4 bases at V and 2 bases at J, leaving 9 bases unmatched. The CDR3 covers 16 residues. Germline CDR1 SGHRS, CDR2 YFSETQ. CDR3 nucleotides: TGCGCCAGCAGCCCGGGGGGGCTAGCACCCACAGATACGCAGTATTTT. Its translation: CASSPGGLAPTDTQYF.

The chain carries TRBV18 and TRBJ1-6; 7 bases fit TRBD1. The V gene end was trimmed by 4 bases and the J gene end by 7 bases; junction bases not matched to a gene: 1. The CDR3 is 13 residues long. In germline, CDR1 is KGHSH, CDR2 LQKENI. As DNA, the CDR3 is TGTGCCAGCTCACAACAGGGGAATTCACCCCTCCACTTT. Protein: CASSQQGNSPLHF.

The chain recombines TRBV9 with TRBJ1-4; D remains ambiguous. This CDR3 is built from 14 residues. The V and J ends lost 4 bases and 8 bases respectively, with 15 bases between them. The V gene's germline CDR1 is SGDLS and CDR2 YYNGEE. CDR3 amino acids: CASSRTLREEKLFF. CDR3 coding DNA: TGTGCCAGCAGCCGAACGCTACGAGAGGAAAAACTGTTTTTT.